The source of this T cell receptor beta chain is a study of CD8+ T cells in alopecia areata. Study-wide context: Donor skin was harvested from 6-12-month-old C3H/HeJ mice with spontaneous alopecia and grafted onto roughly 6-10-week-old female C3H/HeJ recipients. Study observations and caveats: The study also sequences resident alphabeta T cells of normal skin in scalp samples.

It was cDNA, reverse transcribed from extracted RNA, that served as the sequencing template. Method: immunoSEQ multiplex PCR; TCRdb's copy keeps in-frame clones and lacks some. In total the sample includes 1,500 to 2,000 clones, none of them seen once. This clone has a count of ten or more. The antigen remains unidentified. Gene names are the mouse ones. The read terminates 4 residues before the CDR3 end, so the remaining end is supplied by the germline J gene. With V trimmed by 3 bases and J by 4 bases, 3 bases remained unmatched. This CDR3 is 14 amino acids long. The germline V gene has CDR1 FNHDT and CDR2 SITEND (reference sequence).

Sequencing was performed on lesional skin. The sequence came from a C3H/HeJ mouse with alopecia areata. MHC haplotype here: H2-k. The V and J genes are TRBV19 and TRBJ1-4, with 7 bases identical to TRBD1. The covered CDR3 bases are TGTGCCAGCAGTACCGACAGGGTCAACGAA. Amino acids: CASSTDRVNE. The whole CDR3 sequence reads CASSTDRVNERLFF. The whole variable domain, remainder taken from reference TRBV19 and TRBJ1-4, is GGIITQTPKFLIGQEGQKLTLKCQQNFNHDTMYWYRQDSGKGLRLIYYSITENDLQKGDLSEGYDASREKKSSFSLTVTSAQKNEMAVFLCASSTDRVNERLFFGHGTKLSVL.